This TCR beta chain came from a study of blood T cell repertoires in COVID-19 (dated by TCRdb to 2019 to 2021). Study-level background: Collaborator samples came from the United States, Italy and Spain and covered acute and convalescent phases of COVID-19. The material from the prospective study consisted of cDNA or gDNA derived from T cells, B-cell-depleted T cells, or PBMCs. The dataset comprised deeply sampled blood TCRbeta repertoires from subjects exposed to, actively infected with, or recovered from COVID-19. The repertoires were released in a freely available public database meant as a resource for research on the immune response to SARS-CoV-2. Samples came from the ongoing ImmuneRACE study (first 160 participants) plus 1,254 subjects from 6 global collaborators. A de-identified subject ID, COVID-19 status, age in years and sex were almost always included in the sample metadata. Where available, HLA class I and class II types were obtained from metadata supplied by the sample provider rather than from assay-based typing. Overall results and qualifications from the work: The amount of clinical and demographic metadata varied by source and participant and was provided uncurated.

The collaborating institutions used their own protocols to collect whole blood in K2EDTA tubes. For TCRbeta analysis, collaborators shipped samples as frozen whole blood, isolated PBMCs, or DNA extracted from either of those sample types. Notes on this clone: Its antigen is currently not known. It has no much larger one-base neighbor in the sample; base qualities were not kept.

TCRbeta CDR3 regions were amplified from genomic DNA by means of the immunoSEQ Assay, a bias-controlled multiplex PCR. On the authors' methods: Within the assay, amplification of reference gene primers was used to estimate how many nucleated cells each sample contained. Sequence reads were collapsed and filtered to measure the absolute abundance of every unique TCRbeta CDR3 rearrangement. For each sample, productive Simpson clonality was calculated as the square root of Simpson's diversity index across productive rearrangements. The table was pulled from immuneACCESS by TCRdb, which kept in-frame rearrangements only. Such tables lose some clones; where checked, under half of the loss comes from unresolved V genes, and the rest has no known cause. D and trimming were read from the DNA, whereas the V and J calls and clone size are those reported in that table. Across this sample there are some 100,000 clones, with 88% seen only once. The ten biggest clones cover about 5% of the sample.

Sequencing input: peripheral blood. The receptor's source is a woman of 80 years or more with active COVID-19.

DNA sequence: TGTGCCAGCAGCTTATCCTCGAGCTCCTACGAGCAGTACTTC. It specifies CASSLSSSSYEQYF. The chain couples TRBV7-3 to TRBJ2-7, with the D gene call left open. V loses 2 bases, J loses 0 bases, and the germline ends lie 8 bases apart. From the cysteine through the phenylalanine, the CDR3 covers 14 amino acids. Left in the record is the CDR3 DNA by itself, 42 bases read in frame from the first base. Sequences SGHTA (CDR1) and FQGTGA (CDR2) are obtained from the germline V gene.